There are many counts of the clone carrying this T cell receptor beta chain. Its target is not known. One end of the junction is discordant with germline, which a read error may explain. Germline-derived CDR1 and CDR2 are SQVTM and ANQGSEA. The CDR3 spans 15 residues. The sample originates from a study of T cell repertoires in cytomegalovirus infection. Whole-study context: Indications came from public TCR beta signatures; they pointed to CMV infection and to a matching HLA type.

Findings of the study overall: Cumulative public TCR beta family frequency identified carriers of CMV plus the relevant HLA. Across the ex vivo response, the dominant clonotypes were HLA-C-restricted CMV-specific TCR beta clonotypes.

TCRdb recomputed calls from the reads with MiXCR, one row per CDR3 protein. The sample has almost 300,000 distinct CDR3 sequences; around 9.1% are singletons. The rearrangement links TRBV29-1 to TRBJ2-6; D is perhaps TRBD1 or TRBD2 (6 bases each). The source is a human donor in good health (CMV status not recorded). Some clones in this sample may be carry-over from other donors' samples. Sequencing was done on a sample of PBMCs. DNA for the CDR3: TGCAGCGTCGAAGGGGGAGGTTCTGGGGCCAACGTCCTGACTTTC. Translation: CSVEGGGSGANVLTF. Combining the CDR3 with reference TRBV29-1 and TRBJ2-6 gives the whole variable domain SAVISQKPSRDICQRGTSLTIQCQVDSQVTMMFWYRQQPGQSLTLIATANQGSEATYESGFVIDKFPISRPNLTFSTLTVSNMSPEDSSIYLCSVEGGGSGANVLTFGAGSRLTVL.